What follows describes a single TCR beta chain. Its target antigen remains unknown. Nothing much larger sits one base from this clone, and base qualities are not available. The sample comes from a study of blood T cell repertoires in COVID-19 (dated by TCRdb to 2018 to 2021). For the wider study: Samples from collaborators originated in the United States, Italy and Spain and spanned both the acute and convalescent phases of COVID-19. Samples came from the ongoing ImmuneRACE study (first 160 participants) plus 1,254 subjects from 6 global collaborators. The dataset comprised deeply sampled blood TCRbeta repertoires from subjects exposed to, actively infected with, or recovered from COVID-19. A de-identified subject ID, COVID-19 status, age in years and sex were almost always included in the sample metadata. Where available, HLA class I and class II types were obtained from metadata supplied by the sample provider rather than from assay-based typing. The prospective study material was composed of cDNA or gDNA derived from T cells, B-cell-depleted T cells, or PBMCs. The repertoires were released in a freely available public database meant as a resource for research on the immune response to SARS-CoV-2. Overall study results and their limits: How much clinical and demographic metadata was included differed by source and by participant, and the metadata was provided uncurated.

TCRbeta CDR3 regions were amplified from genomic DNA using the immunoSEQ Assay, a bias-controlled multiplex PCR. Per the original workflow: The number of nucleated cells in each sample was estimated by amplification of reference gene primers within the assay. To quantify the absolute abundance of each unique TCRbeta CDR3 rearrangement, sequence reads were collapsed and filtered. For each sample, productive Simpson clonality was calculated as the square root of Simpson's diversity index across productive rearrangements. Entries here come from immuneACCESS through TCRdb and include only in-frame sequences with V and J called. Some clones fail to appear in such tables; in the studies checked, an unresolved V gene covers under half of the shortfall, and the cause of the remainder is unknown. That table supplies the V and J calls and clone size; D and trimming were determined from the DNA. The sample profile shows 130,000 to 150,000 clones; 80% to 90% of them were found once. Approximately 3% of the sample lies in the top ten.

V and J are trimmed by 2 bases and 1 base, and the gene matches miss 4 bases of the junction. Reading the germline V gene (reference sequence) gives CDR1 LNHDA and CDR2 SQIVND. The CDR3 runs 15 residues from the cysteine to the phenylalanine. Only CDR3 DNA is held: 45 bases, read in frame from base 1. Whole blood was collected in K2EDTA tubes by collaborating institutions according to the institutions' own protocols. For TCRbeta analysis, collaborators shipped samples as frozen whole blood, isolated PBMCs, or DNA extracted from either of those sample types. The receptor was isolated from a woman aged 55-69 years with active COVID-19. Sequencing was done on a sample of peripheral blood. The receptor chain draws on TRBV19 and TRBJ2-5, with 7 junctional bases fitting TRBD2. CDR3 region: CASSIFASGQETQYF. The DNA sequence is as follows: TGTGCCAGTAGTATATTCGCTAGCGGCCAAGAGACCCAGTACTTC.